This T cell receptor beta chain appears in the sequencing data of a study of shared clonotypes between healthy human individuals. About the research overall: With ages of 18 to 49, the donors were a couple of women and a few men.

The study separated CD4+ cells into CD45RA+ naive and CD45RA-negative memory subsets. The protocol was immunoSEQ multiplex PCR, while the TCRdb copy is restricted to in-frame clones and leaves out a portion. The sample yields more than 2 million clones, about 94% seen once. Germline CDR1 MDHEN, CDR2 SYDVKM. Trimming cost V 7 bases and J 0 bases, with 13 bases left between them. This CDR3 has 16 residues. Source material: naive CD4+ T cells sorted from blood. Described subset: CD45RA+ positively selected. This clonotype was obtained from a young man in good health. The V gene is TRBV28, the J gene TRBJ1-6; D perhaps matches TRBD1 (5 bases). The CDR3 loop is CASNGADSSYNSPLHF. The CDR3, as DNA: TGTGCCAGCAACGGGGCAGATAGCTCCTATAATTCACCCCTCCACTTT.